The clone carrying this T cell receptor (beta chain) was picked up many times. Carrying unique molecular identifiers, the cDNA also gained a universal primer site through template switching. TCRdb ran MiXCR on the 5' RACE reads and lists one entry per CDR3 protein. The sample records about 660,000 distinct CDR3 sequences, 8.6% being singletons. The J segment lost 1 base and the V segment lost 5 bases, leaving 11 bases of the junction unmatched. Germline V CDR1 and CDR2: MGHRA, YSYEKL. The CDR3 length is 17 residues. This sample was taken from a study of identical twins. This sample also appeared in a second study, on yellow fever vaccine responses in identical twins.

The J gene is TRBJ2-5, the V gene TRBV4-1; 9 bases agree with TRBD2. Material: PBMCs. The receptor's source is a young woman in good health. Here the CDR3 reads CASSTLLAGGFQETQYF. The CDR3 region has the DNA TGCGCCAGCAGCACGCTGCTGGCGGGAGGGTTCCAAGAGACCCAGTACTTC.